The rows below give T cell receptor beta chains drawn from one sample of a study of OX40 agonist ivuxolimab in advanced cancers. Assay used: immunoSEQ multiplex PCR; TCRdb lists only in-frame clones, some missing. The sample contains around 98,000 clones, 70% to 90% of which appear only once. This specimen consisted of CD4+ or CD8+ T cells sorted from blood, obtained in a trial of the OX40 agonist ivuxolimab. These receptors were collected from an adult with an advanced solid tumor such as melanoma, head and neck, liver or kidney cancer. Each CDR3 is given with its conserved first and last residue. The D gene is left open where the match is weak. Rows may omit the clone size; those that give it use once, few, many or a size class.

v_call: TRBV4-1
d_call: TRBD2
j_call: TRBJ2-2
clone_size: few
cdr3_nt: TGCGCCACCAAGAGGACTAGCGGGGGCCCCGGGGAGCTGTTTTTT
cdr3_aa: CATKRTSGGPGELFF

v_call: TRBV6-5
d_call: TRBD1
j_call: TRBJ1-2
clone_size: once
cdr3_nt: TGTGCCAGCAGTTACGGGACAGCGAACTATGGCTACACCTTC
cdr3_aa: CASSYGTANYGYTF

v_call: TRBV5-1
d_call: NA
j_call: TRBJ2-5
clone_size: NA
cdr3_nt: TGCGCCAGCACCGGGGGCGCACATTACCCTCAAGAGACCCAGTACTTC
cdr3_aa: CASTGGAHYPQETQYF

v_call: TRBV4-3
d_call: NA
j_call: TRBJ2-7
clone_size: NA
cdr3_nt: TGCGCCAGCAGCCAAGATCGAGATAACTCCTACGAGCAGTACTTC
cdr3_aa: CASSQDRDNSYEQYF

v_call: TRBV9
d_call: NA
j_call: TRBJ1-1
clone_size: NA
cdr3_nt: TGTGCCAGCAGCGTAGTTCTCCTAGGGGAGACTGAAGCTTTCTTT
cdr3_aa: CASSVVLLGETEAFF

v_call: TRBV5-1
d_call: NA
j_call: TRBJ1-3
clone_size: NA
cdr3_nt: TGCGCCAGCAGCCTGTTACAGGTCTCCTCTGGAAACACCATATATTTT
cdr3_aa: CASSLLQVSSGNTIYF

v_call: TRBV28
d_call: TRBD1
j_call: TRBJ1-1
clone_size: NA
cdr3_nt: TGTGCCAGCAGCAATCCGGGACAGACAGGGGGGGAAGCTTTCTTT
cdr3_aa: CASSNPGQTGGEAFF

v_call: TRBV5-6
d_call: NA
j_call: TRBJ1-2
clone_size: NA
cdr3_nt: TGTGCCAGCAGCTCGAAGACCGCCTTTTATGGCTACACCTTC
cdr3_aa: CASSSKTAFYGYTF

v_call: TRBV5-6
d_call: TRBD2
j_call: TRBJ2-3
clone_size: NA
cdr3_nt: TGTGCCAGCAGCTCGGCGGGGGGAACTAGCACAGATACGCAGTATTTT
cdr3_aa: CASSSAGGTSTDTQYF

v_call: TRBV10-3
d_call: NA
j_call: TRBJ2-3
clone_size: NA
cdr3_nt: TGTGCCACATCAGAGGTCGCAGATACGCAGTATTTT
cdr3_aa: CATSEVADTQYF

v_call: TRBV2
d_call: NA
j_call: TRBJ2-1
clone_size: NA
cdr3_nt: TGTGCCAGCAGTGAAGGGCCCCGGGGGCAAAGTGCGTTCTTC
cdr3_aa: CASSEGPRGQSAFF

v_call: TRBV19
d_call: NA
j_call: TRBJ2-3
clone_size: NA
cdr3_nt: TGTGCCAGTAGTAAAACCCGCACAGATACGCAGTATTTT
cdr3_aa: CASSKTRTDTQYF

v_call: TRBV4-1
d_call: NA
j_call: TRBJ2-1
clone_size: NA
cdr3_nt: TGCGCCAGCAGCCAACTCCTTTTATCGTTGTCCCACAATGAGCAGTTCTTC
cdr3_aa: CASSQLLLSLSHNEQFF

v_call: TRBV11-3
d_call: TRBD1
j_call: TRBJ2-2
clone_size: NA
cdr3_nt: TGTGCCAGCAGCCCTGGACAGGCGAACACCGGGGAGCTGTTTTTT
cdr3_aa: CASSPGQANTGELFF

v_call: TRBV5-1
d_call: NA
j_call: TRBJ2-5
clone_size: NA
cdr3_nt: TGCGCCAGCAGCTTGGGGACCCCCAGGGAGACCCAGTACTTC
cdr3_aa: CASSLGTPRETQYF

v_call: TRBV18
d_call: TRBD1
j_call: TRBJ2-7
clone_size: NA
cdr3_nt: TGTGCCAGCTCACCCGGGACAGGGAACGAGCAGTACTTC
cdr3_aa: CASSPGTGNEQYF

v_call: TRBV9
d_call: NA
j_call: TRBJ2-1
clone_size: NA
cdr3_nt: TGTGCCAGCAGCGTAGGGTTAGAGCAGTTCTTC
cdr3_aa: CASSVGLEQFF

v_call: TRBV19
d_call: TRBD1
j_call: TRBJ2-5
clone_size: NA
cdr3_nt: TGTGCCAGTGGGACAGGGGGCAGGGAGACCCAGTACTTC
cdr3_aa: CASGTGGRETQYF

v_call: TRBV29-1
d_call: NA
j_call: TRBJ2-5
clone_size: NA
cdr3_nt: TGCAGCGTTATCAGGGGTATCCAAGAGACCCAGTACTTC
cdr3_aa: CSVIRGIQETQYF

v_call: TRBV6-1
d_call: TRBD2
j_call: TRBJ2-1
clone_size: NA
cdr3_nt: TGTGCCAGCCACCGGGGGGATCACCAGGTCGATGAGCAGTTCTTC
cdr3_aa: CASHRGDHQVDEQFF

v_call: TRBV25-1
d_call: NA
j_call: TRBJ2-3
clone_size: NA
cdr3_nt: TGTGCCAGCAGTGGAGTCCTAGTGGGGGCCCGCACAGATACGCAGTATTTT
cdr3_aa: CASSGVLVGARTDTQYF

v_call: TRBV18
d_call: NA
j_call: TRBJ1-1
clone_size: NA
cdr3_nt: TGTGCCAGCTCACCCTTGGCCACTGAAGCTTTCTTT
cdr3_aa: CASSPLATEAFF

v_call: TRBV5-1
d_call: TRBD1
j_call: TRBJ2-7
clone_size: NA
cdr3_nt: TGCGCCAGCAGCTTGGGACAGGGTTGGAACGAGCAGTACTTC
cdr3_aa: CASSLGQGWNEQYF

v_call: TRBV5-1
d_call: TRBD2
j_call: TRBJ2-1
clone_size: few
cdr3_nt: TGCGCCAGCAGCTCGTCTAGCGGAATCTACAATGAGCAGTTCTTC
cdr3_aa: CASSSSSGIYNEQFF

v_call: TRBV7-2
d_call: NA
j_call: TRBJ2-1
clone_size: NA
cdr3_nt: TGTGCCAGCAGCTTGCAACCCCCGAGCTCCTACAATGAGCAGTTCTTC
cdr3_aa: CASSLQPPSSYNEQFF